Below are 14 T cell receptor beta chains sequenced from a single sample in a study of shared clonotypes between healthy human individuals. Assay: immunoSEQ multiplex PCR; the TCRdb copy retains only in-frame clones and omits some. The sample lists about 2 million clones; 85% to 95% were seen once. The sample consisted of naive CD4+ T cells sorted from blood. Subset of the sample: CD45RA+ positively selected. These receptors originate from a man aged 18 to 35 in good health.

V and J are TRBV4-1 and TRBJ1-4; TRBD1 aligns across 11 bases. V shed 3 bases and J 8 bases; nucleotides not matched to a gene: 5. The CDR3 is made up of 15 amino acids. Germline lookup yields CDR1 MGHRA and CDR2 YSYEKL. Here the CDR3 DNA reads TGCGCCAGCAGCCAGGGGGACAGGGGGTACGAAAAACTGTTTTTT. This codes for CASSQGDRGYEKLFF.

This sequence joins TRBV5-1 and TRBJ1-2, with 8 positions matching TRBD1. V lost 4 bases to trimming and J lost 2 bases; unmatched junction nucleotides: 7. Per germline, CDR1 SGHRS and CDR2 YFSETQ. CDR3 length: 15 amino acids. CDR3 sequence: CASSPSTGANYGYTF. The CDR3 nucleotides are TGCGCCAGCAGCCCGTCGACAGGGGCGAACTATGGCTACACCTTC.

The rearrangement uses TRBV2 and TRBJ2-3; 10 bases line up with TRBD2. This CDR3 region has 13 residues. V lost 7 bases to trimming and J lost 5 bases; unmatched junction nucleotides: 3. Germline V lookup: CDR1 SNHLY, CDR2 FYNNEI. This CDR3 is CASKWTSGDTQYF. CDR3 nucleotides: TGTGCCAGCAAATGGACTAGCGGAGATACGCAGTATTTT.

This chain links TRBV6-1 with TRBJ1-1; no firm D call. Trimming took off 7 bases at V and 2 bases at J, with 14 bases between the two ends. The germline V gene has CDR1 MNHNS and CDR2 SASEGT. This CDR3 region has 14 residues. The CDR3 region has the DNA TGTGCCAGCACCCGATCGGCCAGCAACACTGAAGCTTTCTTT. Protein product: CASTRSASNTEAFF.

The V gene is TRBV19, the J gene TRBJ1-2, with D unclear. CDR3 length equals 12 residues. Trimming took off 4 bases at V and 6 bases at J, with 9 bases between the two ends. The V gene's germline CDR1 is LNHDA and CDR2 SQIVND (reference sequence). The CDR3 loop is CASSNQVDGYTF. CDR3 bases: TGTGCCAGTAGTAATCAGGTTGATGGCTACACCTTC.

J is TRBJ2-7 and V is TRBV5-1, with D perhaps TRBD1 (5 bases). The V end was cut by 0 bases, the J end by 0 bases, with 10 bases between. From germline, CDR1 is SGHRS and CDR2 YFSETQ. The CDR3 spans 15 residues. CDR3 DNA: TGCGCCAGCAGCTTGGTCGGACACGTCTCCTACGAGCAGTACTTC. Residues: CASSLVGHVSYEQYF. Based on the CDR3 plus reference TRBV5-1 and TRBJ2-7, the full variable domain is KAGVTQTPRYLIKTRGQQVTLSCSPISGHRSVSWYQQTPGQGLQFLFEYFSETQRNKGNFPGRFSGRQFSNSRSEMNVSTLELGDSALYLCASSLVGHVSYEQYFGPGTRLTVT.

This chain uses TRBV4-1 with TRBJ2-3; possibly TRBD1 for D (6 bases). Germline CDR1 reads MGHRA; CDR2 reads YSYEKL. This CDR3 contains 16 residues. The V end was cut by 4 bases, the J end by 3 bases, with 17 bases between. CDR3 nucleotide sequence: TGCGCCAGCAGCCCCACAGCACAGGGATATACAGATACGCAGTATTTT. It encodes CASSPTAQGYTDTQYF.

The sample holds a few counts of this clone. This rearrangement joins TRBV4-1 to TRBJ1-6, with unresolved D. Germline CDR1 is MGHRA and CDR2 is YSYEKL. This CDR3 is 14 amino acids long. Trimming took 6 bases from V and 5 from J, leaving 11 bases between them. CDR3 amino acids: CASRSQINNSPLHF. The CDR3 nucleotides are TGCGCCAGCAGGTCGCAGATAAATAATTCACCCCTCCACTTT.

V usage is TRBV7-3 and J usage is TRBJ2-6; possibly TRBD1 or TRBD2 for D (7 bases each). The CDR3 consists of 17 residues. V was clipped by 5 bases and J by 0 bases, with 14 bases between them. The germline V gene encodes CDR1 SGHTA and CDR2 FQGTGA. This chain's CDR3 is CASSRTRQGSGANVLTF. CDR3 DNA sequence: TGTGCCAGCAGCCGGACTAGACAGGGCTCTGGGGCCAACGTCCTGACTTTC.

The chain joins TRBV19 to TRBJ2-6, with D possibly TRBD1 on 5 matching bases. CDR1 and CDR2 from the germline V gene are LNHDA and SQIVND (reference sequence). The CDR3 consists of 19 residues. Trimming took 4 bases from V and 0 from J, leaving 19 bases between them. CDR3 sequence: CASSTQPGHLLSGANVLTF. The DNA of the CDR3 is TGTGCCAGTAGTACACAACCAGGACATCTACTCTCTGGGGCCAACGTCCTGACTTTC.

The chain employs TRBV6-4 and TRBJ1-4; unclear D gene. Germline loops: CDR1 MRHNA, CDR2 SNTAGT. V gave up 0 bases and J gave up 10 bases, with 9 bases separating them. The CDR3 consists of 13 residues. CDR3 sequence (DNA): TGTGCCAGCAGTGACTCGACGGGAGGAAAACTGTTTTTT. It encodes CASSDSTGGKLFF.

This chain joins TRBV28 and TRBJ1-2; possible D gene TRBD1, 5 bases. Germline V gene lookup returns CDR1 MDHEN and CDR2 SYDVKM. CDR3 length equals 13 residues. Between the trimmed V and J ends, which lost 5 bases and 0 bases, there was a span of 7 bases. The CDR3 DNA is TGTGCCAGCAGTCCGGGGGCTAACTATGGCTACACCTTC. Translation gives CASSPGANYGYTF.

The CDR3 nucleotides read TGTGCCTGGACTAGGAGCAGCCATAGCAATCAGCCCCAGCATTTT. This sequence encodes CAWTRSSHSNQPQHF. The chain recombines TRBV30 with TRBJ1-5; D unclear. CDR3 size: 15 residues. Trimming took 4 bases from V and 0 from J, leaving 13 bases between them. CDR1 and CDR2 from the germline V gene are GTSNPN and SVGIG (reference sequence).

Note on this clone: Germline and junction disagree at one end, which may indicate a read error. The chain couples TRBV7-7 to TRBJ2-7; TRBD1 aligns across 8 bases. The CDR3 consists of 14 residues. Germline V lookup: CDR1 SSHAT, CDR2 FNYEAQ (reference sequence). The CDR3 protein is CASSPGQGYYEQYF. The CDR3 bases are TGTGCTAGCAGCCCCGGACAGGGATACTACGAGCAGTACTTC.